One sample yielded the 31 T cell receptor beta chains listed below, sequenced in a study of T cells after yellow fever vaccination (dated by TCRdb to the late 2010s). The intended sense of this specimen's treatment or condition label: live attenuated yellow fever vaccine strain. Receptors were amplified or captured by 5' RACE. The data were produced on an Illumina HiSeq 2500. TCRdb ran its own pipeline on the public reads, namely fastp trimming at Q25 and MiXCR clone calling, and kept in-frame beta chains. CDR3 protein sequences are deduplicated, and each keeps its most common genes and DNA. Recorded for this sample are approximately 510,000 distinct CDR3 sequences; about a fifth of them occurred a single time. The ten largest clones capture roughly a sixth of the sample. The sequences come from PBMCs, collected 20 to 25 days after the first yellow fever vaccination. Receptor source: a man aged 18 to 29 who received the YFV17D yellow fever vaccine.

This clonotype was picked up a small number of times. This chain connects TRBV27 to TRBJ2-3; possibly TRBD2 for D (6 bases). The CDR3 spans 13 residues. V lost 8 bases and J lost 6, with 15 bases in between. Germline V CDR1 and CDR2: MNHEY, SMNVEV (reference sequence). In nucleotides, the CDR3 is TGTGCCAGCGCGGGACTCATCAGGGATACGCAGTATTTT. It specifies CASAGLIRDTQYF.

This chain uses TRBV6-2 or TRBV6-3 with TRBJ2-2; TRBD2 matches 14 bases. CDR3 length equals 18 residues. Trimming cost V 0 bases and J 0 bases; bases outside gene matches: 0. In germline, CDR1 is MNHEY, CDR2 SVGEGT. Here the CDR3 reads CASSYSTSGGANTGELFF. DNA of the CDR3: TGTGCCAGCAGTTACTCGACTAGCGGGGGGGCGAACACCGGGGAGCTGTTTTTT.

The genes are TRBV4-1 and TRBJ1-6; the D is unclear. Germline V gene sequence: CDR1 MGHRA, CDR2 YSYEKL. This CDR3 is 12 amino acids long. V lost 5 bases and J lost 16, with 15 bases in between. CDR3 DNA: TGCGCCAGCAGCACGCAAACCTACCAACTCCACTTT. The encoded protein is CASSTQTYQLHF.

The V and J genes are TRBV6-4 and TRBJ2-5; D remains unclear. This CDR3 comprises 12 residues. Germline CDR1 reads MRHNA; CDR2 reads SNTAGT. Trimming cost V 0 bases and J 5 bases, with 4 bases left between them. The CDR3 sequence is CASSDSVETQYF. DNA of the CDR3: TGTGCCAGCAGTGACTCGGTGGAGACCCAGTACTTC.

The chain employs TRBV5-5 and TRBJ2-7, with 7 bases matching TRBD1. J gave up 3 bases and V 5 bases, and 5 bases lay outside the gene matches. The CDR3 loop spans 13 amino acids. CDR1 is SGHKS and CDR2 is YYEKEE in the germline V gene (reference sequence). CDR3 bases: TGTGCCAGCAGGCTTACAGGGGACTACGAGCAGTACTTC. This translates into CASRLTGDYEQYF.

The rearrangement links TRBV15 to TRBJ2-7; 9 bases agree with TRBD1. The CDR3 runs 15 residues. V shed 2 bases, J shed 2 bases, and the junction held 4 bases outside the gene matches. Germline CDR1 is LNHNV and CDR2 is YYDKDF (reference sequence). CDR3 in amino acids: CATSRTGTGTYEQYF. CDR3 coding DNA: TGTGCCACCAGCAGAACCGGGACAGGGACCTACGAGCAGTACTTC. The full variable domain, rest sourced from reference TRBV15 and TRBJ2-7, is DAMVIQNPRYQVTQFGKPVTLSCSQTLNHNVMYWYQQKSSQAPKLLFHYYDKDFNNEADTPDNFQSRRPNTSFCFLDIRSPGLGDTAMYLCATSRTGTGTYEQYFGPGTRLTVT.

This chain links TRBV7-3 with TRBJ1-2, with D maybe TRBD1 (5 bases). The length of the CDR3 is 11 residues. V lost 6 bases, J lost 7 bases, and 9 bases lay in between. The V gene's germline CDR1 is SGHTA and CDR2 FQGTGA. The CDR3 DNA reads TGTGCCAGCAGTGGGGGGTCTGGCTACACCTTC. This sequence encodes CASSGGSGYTF.

Comment on this clonotype: A read error may produce the germline difference seen at one junction end. The V call is TRBV12-3 or TRBV12-4, the J call TRBJ2-1; D unclear. The CDR3 is 13 amino acids. The CDR3 loop reads CASSLLRTPTRIF. The CDR3, as DNA: TGTGCCAGCAGTTTACTGAGGACCCCTACGAGAATCTTC.

This sequence joins TRBV5-1 and TRBJ1-2; unclear D gene. Trimming took off 4 bases at V and 5 bases at J, with 21 bases between the two ends. Germline V CDR1 and CDR2: SGHRS, YFSETQ. This CDR3 spans 16 amino acids. CDR3 amino acids: CASSNGVSEEAYGYTF. The CDR3 DNA reads TGCGCCAGCAGCAACGGAGTATCGGAGGAGGCATATGGCTACACCTTC.

The V and J genes are TRBV7-2 and TRBJ2-4; D is tentatively TRBD1 or TRBD2 (5 bases each). Trimming removed 4 bases at V and 4 bases at J, with 14 bases between. The CDR3 loop spans 15 amino acids. Germline CDR1 reads SGHTA; CDR2 reads FQGNSA. Here the CDR3 DNA reads TGTGCCAGCAGCTACCCCGGGACGGATAAAAACATTCAGTACTTC. This encodes CASSYPGTDKNIQYF.

This rearrangement joins TRBV7-9 to TRBJ1-1; D is ambiguous. This CDR3 contains 11 residues. Germline CDR1 SEHNR, CDR2 FQNEAQ (reference sequence). V was trimmed by 2 bases and J by 10 bases, leaving 8 bases between them. Here the CDR3 DNA reads TGTGCCAGCAGCTTACTGGTTAGAGCTTTCTTT. Translation gives CASSLLVRAFF.

V is TRBV4-1 and J is TRBJ1-5; D is possibly TRBD1 (5 bases). V gave up 3 bases and J gave up 5 bases, with 11 bases separating them. Per the germline V gene, CDR1 is MGHRA and CDR2 is YSYEKL. The CDR3 runs to 14 residues. As DNA, the CDR3 is TGCGCCAGCAGCCAGGATACAGGCGATCAGCCCCAGCATTTT. Its protein is CASSQDTGDQPQHF.

The chain employs TRBV7-9 and TRBJ2-2; D is ambiguous. The V end was cut by 8 bases, the J end by 4 bases, with 8 bases between. The CDR3 has 12 residues. Germline-derived CDR1 and CDR2 are SEHNR and FQNEAQ (reference sequence). CDR3: CASGSLTGELFF. The CDR3 DNA sequence: TGTGCCAGCGGATCTCTCACCGGGGAGCTGTTTTTT. The whole variable domain, remainder taken from reference TRBV7-9 and TRBJ2-2, is DTGVSQNPRHKITKRGQNVTFRCDPISEHNRLYWYRQTLGQGPEFLTYFQNEAQLEKSRLLSDRFSAERPKGSFSTLEIQRTEQGDSAMYLCASGSLTGELFFGEGSRLTVL.

The table lists this clonotype with many counts. The V call is TRBV18, the J call TRBJ2-7; 11 bases match TRBD2. The germline CDR1 and CDR2 sequences are KGHSH and LQKENI. CDR3 length equals 14 residues. The V segment lost 6 bases and the J segment 0 bases; nucleotides outside the gene matches: 1. This CDR3 reads CASSGTSGSYEQYF. In DNA form, the CDR3 reads TGTGCCAGCTCTGGGACTAGCGGCTCCTACGAGCAGTACTTC.

The rearrangement joins TRBV6-1 to TRBJ2-7; D possibly corresponds to TRBD1 (6 bases). Trimming left V 6 bases short and J 2 bases short, with 11 bases between. The germline CDR1 and CDR2 sequences are MNHNS and SASEGT. The CDR3 has 13 residues. The CDR3 reads CASSRQETYEQYF. CDR3 sequence (DNA): TGTGCCAGCAGCAGACAGGAGACCTACGAGCAGTACTTC.

This rearrangement joins TRBV7-2 to TRBJ1-3; no definite D call. In germline, CDR1 is SGHTA, CDR2 FQGNSA. The CDR3 is 14 amino acids. V was cut by 2 bases and J by 3 bases, with 8 bases left in between. The CDR3 sequence is CASSLRGIGNTIYF. The CDR3 nucleotides read TGTGCCAGCAGCTTAAGAGGGATTGGAAACACCATATATTTT.

The chain carries TRBV7-3 and TRBJ2-7; 11 positions agree with TRBD2. CDR1 is SGHTA, CDR2 FQGTGA, per germline. This CDR3 is 15 amino acids long. Trimming cost V 7 bases and J 3 bases; bases outside gene matches: 8. The CDR3, as DNA: TGTGCCAGCACCAAGACTAGCGGGGTAGACTACGAGCAGTACGTC. As protein: CASTKTSGVDYEQYV.

This clonotype was counted ten times or more. This rearrangement joins TRBV13 to TRBJ1-1, with TRBD1 identical over 7 bases. The CDR3 runs 15 residues. Trimming took 4 bases from V and 1 from J; bases not matched to a gene: 6. The germline CDR1 and CDR2 sequences are PRHDT and FYEKMQ (reference sequence). The CDR3 region has the DNA TGTGCCAGCAGCTCGACAGGGTTGGGGAACACTGAAGCTTTCTTT. Its translation is CASSSTGLGNTEAFF.

The V and J genes are TRBV7-9 and TRBJ2-1, with 10 positions matching TRBD2. Germline-derived CDR1 and CDR2 are SEHNR and FQNEAQ (reference sequence). J was trimmed by 6 bases and V by 2 bases; bases with no gene match: 4. CDR3 length equals 15 residues. The CDR3 DNA is TGTGCCAGCAGCTTAAGCGGGGGGGCTGGCAATGAGCAGTTCTTC. Translating it yields CASSLSGGAGNEQFF.

Only a few counts were recorded for this clonotype. The chain recombines TRBV5-1 with TRBJ2-2; D unclear. The CDR3 consists of 16 residues. The germline gives CDR1 SGHRS, CDR2 YFSETQ. The V gene lost 1 base and the J gene lost 0 bases, with 10 bases spanning the gap. Here the CDR3 DNA reads TGCGCCAGCAGCTTGTTCGGGCTCCCGAACACCGGGGAGCTGTTTTTT. Residues: CASSLFGLPNTGELFF.

This rearrangement joins TRBV6-5 to TRBJ1-2, with D perhaps TRBD1 (6 bases). Looked up from germline, CDR1 is MNHEY and CDR2 is SVGAGI. The CDR3 runs 16 residues. V shed 0 bases and J shed 6 bases, with 17 bases lying between them. The CDR3 loop reads CASSYSRRSGVHGYTF. The CDR3, as DNA: TGTGCCAGCAGTTACTCGCGTAGGTCAGGGGTTCATGGCTACACCTTC.

This clonotype was recorded a few times. The genes are TRBV20-1 and TRBJ2-3; D unclear. Trimming took 6 bases from V and 1 from J, leaving 11 bases between them. This CDR3 is 13 amino acids long. Germline CDR1 and CDR2: DFQATT and SNEGSKA (reference sequence). The CDR3 DNA is TGCAGTGCGGAGCTGCCGGGCACAGATACGCAGTATTTT. Protein product: CSAELPGTDTQYF.

J is TRBJ2-7 and V is TRBV5-6; D remains unclear. This CDR3 region has 13 residues. The germline V and J ends were trimmed by 0 bases and 3 bases, with 7 bases remaining between them. Germline V gene lookup returns CDR1 SGHDT and CDR2 YYEEEE. This CDR3 is CASSLEPLYEQYV. Here the CDR3 DNA reads TGTGCCAGCAGCTTGGAGCCCCTCTACGAGCAGTACGTC.

This clonotype was detected many times. The chain is built from TRBV29-1 and TRBJ2-3; 15 bases agree with TRBD2. The CDR3 totals 18 residues. From germline, CDR1 is SQVTM and CDR2 ANQGSEA. V shed 6 bases and J 5 bases; nucleotides not matched to a gene: 15. The DNA for the CDR3 is TGCAGCGTGACCACGGGACTAGCGGGGGGACGCGGAAAAGATACGCAGTATTTT. It is translated as CSVTTGLAGGRGKDTQYF.

This clonotype has only a few counts. The chain is built from TRBV20-1 and TRBJ2-5, with D uncertain. Germline CDR1 is DFQATT and CDR2 is SNEGSKA (reference sequence). The germline V and J ends were trimmed by 2 bases and 3 bases, with 7 bases remaining between them. The CDR3 is 12 residues long. CDR3 sequence (DNA): TGCAGTGCTAGATGGGGTGAAGAGACCCAGTACTTC. It is translated as CSARWGEETQYF.

The rearrangement uses TRBV7-8 and TRBJ1-1, with TRBD1 as a possible D gene (5 bases). Germline values: CDR1 SGHVS, CDR2 FQNEAQ. V was clipped by 1 base and J by 4 bases, with 19 bases between them. This CDR3 is built from 17 residues. The CDR3 DNA follows: TGTGCCAGCAGCTTAGGGCCGGACACTCAAGGCGGCACTGAAGCTTTCTTT. Translation gives CASSLGPDTQGGTEAFF.

V usage is TRBV2 and J usage is TRBJ2-6; possibly TRBD1 for D (5 bases). Germline CDR1 and CDR2: SNHLY and FYNNEI. With 7 bases removed from V and 0 bases from J, the gap between germline ends came to 10 bases. CDR3 length: 15 residues. The chain's CDR3 is CASTTERSGANVLTF. Written as DNA, the CDR3 is TGTGCCAGCACGACAGAACGCTCTGGGGCCAACGTCCTGACTTTC.

The CDR3, as DNA: TGCAGTGCTAGTTTGTCAGGGGGGATGAGTCAGCCCCAGCATTTT. This sequence encodes CSASLSGGMSQPQHF. V usage is TRBV20-1 and J usage is TRBJ1-5; 7 bases agree with TRBD1. The CDR3 runs 15 residues. Germline CDR1 and CDR2: DFQATT and SNEGSKA (reference sequence). V shed 3 bases, J shed 6 bases, and the junction held 11 bases outside the gene matches.

The gene calls are TRBV4-1 and TRBJ2-4, with 7 bases lining up with TRBD1. V lost 6 bases, J lost 6 bases, and 8 bases stayed unmatched. CDR3 length equals 14 residues. Germline V gene data show CDR1 as MGHRA and CDR2 as YSYEKL. CDR3 amino acids: CASSPTGTPNIQYF. CDR3 coding DNA: TGCGCCAGCAGTCCGACAGGGACCCCAAACATTCAGTACTTC.

This clonotype was observed a few times. The chain links TRBV7-8 to TRBJ1-1; TRBD1 is a possible D gene (5 bases). The V end was cut by 4 bases, the J end by 1 base, with 10 bases between. The germline gives CDR1 SGHVS, CDR2 FQNEAQ. The CDR3 covers 14 residues. CDR3 nucleotides: TGTGCCAGCAGCTCGGGGACGTGGAACACTGAAGCTTTCTTT. As protein: CASSSGTWNTEAFF.

In its sample, this clonotype was seen a few times. V is TRBV2 and J is TRBJ2-7; D call uncertain. Germline V gene lookup returns CDR1 SNHLY and CDR2 FYNNEI. This CDR3 spans 15 amino acids. V was clipped by 0 bases and J by 0 bases, with 9 bases between them. In DNA form, the CDR3 reads TGTGCCAGCAGTGAAGCGACGGAGAGCTCCTACGAGCAGTACTTC. It codes for CASSEATESSYEQYF. The full variable domain, completed using reference TRBV2 and TRBJ2-7, is EPEVTQTPSHQVTQMGQEVILRCVPISNHLYFYWYRQILGQKVEFLVSFYNNEISEKSEIFDDQFSVERPDGSNFTLKIRSTKLEDSAMYFCASSEATESSYEQYFGPGTRLTVT.